Below are 16 T cell receptor beta chains sequenced from a single sample in a study of molecular identifiers for immune sequencing clone quantification (dated by TCRdb to 2017 to 2018). Library construction relied on PCR. Instrument on record: Illumina HiSeq 4000. TCRdb itself trimmed the public reads at Q25 with fastp, ran MiXCR and retained productive beta chains. Each record represents a unique CDR3 protein, reported with the most common genes and DNA among its rows. Counted in this sample were about 640,000 distinct CDR3 sequences; 20% of them appeared once. 0.7% to 1% of the sample is in the top ten clones. Sequenced sample: naive CD8+ T cells from blood, with Jurkat cell RNA spiked in. Taken with the paper, the label for cell subset or site translates to: FACS-sorted CD8+CD4-CCR7+CD45RA+ naive T cells. The receptors come from a human donor in good health. Some libraries in this study had Jurkat cell RNA spiked in.

For this clonotype: Being one base from a much bigger clone, this may be a read error. The chain uses TRBV6-6 and TRBJ1-1, with D tentatively TRBD1 (5 bases). Germline CDR1 is MNHNY and CDR2 is SVGAGI (reference sequence). This CDR3 contains 13 residues. In DNA, the CDR3 is TGTGCCAGCGGTTACGACGTAGGGGTGGACGCTTTCTTT. Its translation: CASGYDVGVDAFF.

A remark on this clonotype: A read error is possible here, since a much larger clone lies one base away. This chain uses TRBV13 with TRBJ2-6; possibly TRBD2 for D (6 bases). Germline V gives CDR1 PRHDT, CDR2 FYEKMQ (reference sequence). This CDR3 contains 16 residues. V lost 2 bases and J lost 2, with 10 bases in between. The CDR3 coding sequence is TGTGCCAGCAGCTTACAAGCGGGTGCTGGGGCCAACGTCCTGACTTTC. This translates into CASSLQAGAGANVLTF.

At least ten counts were recorded for this clonotype. The chain joins TRBV20-1 to TRBJ1-1; D may be TRBD1 (5 bases). With 3 bases removed from V and 1 base from J, the gap between germline ends came to 12 bases. This CDR3 has 14 amino acids. Germline V gives CDR1 DFQATT, CDR2 SNEGSKA (reference sequence). The chain's CDR3 is CSASEWDGNTEAFF. CDR3 nucleotides: TGCAGTGCTAGTGAATGGGACGGGAACACTGAAGCTTTCTTT.

This clonotype was recorded many times. The chain uses TRBV27 and TRBJ2-1, with D perhaps given as TRBD1 or TRBD2 (5 bases each). The CDR3 totals 15 residues. V lost 2 bases and J lost 4, with 12 bases in between. Looked up from germline, CDR1 is MNHEY and CDR2 is SMNVEV (reference sequence). The CDR3 is CASSLGSWGYNEQFF. The CDR3 bases are TGTGCCAGCAGTTTAGGTAGTTGGGGGTACAATGAGCAGTTCTTC.

This clonotype has more than one count but fewer than ten. This rearrangement joins TRBV30 to TRBJ1-2, with a tentative D call TRBD1 (6 bases). CDR3 length: 13 residues. Germline CDR1 is GTSNPN and CDR2 is SVGIG (reference sequence). The germline V and J ends were trimmed by 0 bases and 6 bases, with 11 bases remaining between them. The CDR3 DNA reads as TGTGCCTGGAGTGTTGGCGGGGGCGATGGCTACACCTTC. It is translated as CAWSVGGGDGYTF.

This clonotype was recorded many times. V is TRBV7-6 and J is TRBJ2-5; D may be TRBD1 (5 bases). Per the germline V gene, CDR1 is SGHVS and CDR2 is FNYEAQ. The V and J ends lost 1 base and 4 bases respectively, with 13 bases between them. The CDR3 has 15 amino acids. The CDR3 spells CASSLEQARRETQYF. The CDR3 DNA reads TGTGCCAGCAGCTTAGAACAGGCGCGGAGAGAGACCCAGTACTTC.

This clonotype was recorded at least ten times. This chain joins TRBV20-1 and TRBJ2-1; no definite D call. V was trimmed by 3 bases and J by 8 bases, leaving 8 bases between them. Germline CDR1 DFQATT, CDR2 SNEGSKA (reference sequence). The CDR3 sequence is 11 residues long. The CDR3 reads CSARTGYEQFF. The DNA for the CDR3 is TGCAGTGCTAGGACTGGGTATGAGCAGTTCTTC.

V and J are TRBV4-3 and TRBJ1-1; D may be TRBD1 (5 bases). The CDR3 is 15 amino acids. V was cut by 2 bases and J by 5 bases, with 15 bases left in between. Germline V gene data show CDR1 as LGHNA and CDR2 as YSLEER. CDR3 bases: TGCGCCAGCAGCCAAAACATCCGCGGGGGAACTGAAGCTTTCTTT. This sequence encodes CASSQNIRGGTEAFF.

As regards this clonotype: A read error may explain this, as a much larger clone is one base away. The V call is TRBV13, the J call TRBJ2-2, with a weak D call TRBD2 (6 bases). This CDR3 comprises 15 residues. V lost 6 bases, J lost 6 bases, and 17 bases lay in between. The V gene's germline CDR1 is PRHDT and CDR2 FYEKMQ (reference sequence). This CDR3 is CASSQRLEPAGELFF. CDR3 DNA: TGTGCCAGCAGTCAACGACTAGAACCCGCCGGGGAGCTGTTTTTT.

This CDR3 is CASSPRQELAGYSYEQYF. The CDR3 region has the DNA TGTGCCAGCAGCCCACGTCAGGAGCTAGCGGGATACTCCTACGAGCAGTACTTC. The rearrangement links TRBV3-1 to TRBJ2-7; 9 nucleotides line up with TRBD2. The V gene's germline CDR1 is LGHDT and CDR2 YNNKEL (reference sequence). CDR3 length equals 18 residues. The ends lost 4 bases at V and 0 bases at J; junction bases unmatched: 13.

This clonotype was picked up many times. The chain has TRBV30 and TRBJ1-3; TRBD1 is a possible D gene (5 bases). The CDR3 has 16 amino acids. Trimming removed 0 bases from V and 4 bases from J, with 16 bases in between. Germline V gene sequence: CDR1 GTSNPN, CDR2 SVGIG (reference sequence). CDR3 in DNA: TGTGCCTGGAGTGTGGCCTCCAGGGTATACGGAAACACCATATATTTT. This gives the protein CAWSVASRVYGNTIYF.

Notes on this clonotype: This may arise from a read error, as a much more abundant clone is one base away. The CDR3 protein is CANSSLDDGHPYEQYF. The CDR3 DNA follows: TGTGCCAACAGTTCCCTCGACGACGGACATCCCTACGAGCAGTACTTC. The V call is TRBV12-3 or TRBV12-4, the J call TRBJ2-7; D possibly corresponds to TRBD1 (5 bases). The CDR3 runs 16 residues.

The CDR3 nucleotides read TGTGCCAGCAGCCAAGGGAACACCTTCAATCAGCCCCAGCATTTT. This codes for CASSQGNTFNQPQHF. The chain links TRBV3-1 to TRBJ1-5; no clear D gene. The V and J ends lost 1 base and 3 bases respectively, with 10 bases between them. The V gene's germline CDR1 is LGHDT and CDR2 YNNKEL (reference sequence). CDR3 length: 15 amino acids. Complete variable domain (other parts from reference TRBV3-1 and TRBJ1-5): DTAVSQTPKYLVTQMGNDKSIKCEQNLGHDTMYWYKQDSKKFLKIMFSYNNKELIINETVPNRFSPKSPDKAHLNLHINSLELGDSAVYFCASSQGNTFNQPQHFGDGTRLSIL.

This clonotype appeared a few times. The chain carries TRBV6-5 and TRBJ2-1; D gene ambiguous. Germline V gene lookup returns CDR1 MNHEY and CDR2 SVGAGI. The CDR3 loop spans 12 amino acids. The ends were cut back, 8 bases at V and 6 bases at J, with 11 bases in the middle. CDR3 amino acids: CASHTSTNEQFF. The CDR3 bases are TGTGCCAGCCATACTTCCACCAATGAGCAGTTCTTC.

This clonotype was counted only a few times. This sequence joins TRBV10-1 and TRBJ2-5; 7 nucleotides match TRBD1. Looked up from germline, CDR1 is WNHNN and CDR2 is SYGVQD (reference sequence). The length of the CDR3 is 15 residues. V lost 5 bases to trimming and J lost 2 bases; unmatched junction nucleotides: 8. The CDR3 sequence is CASSYDRTGQETQYF. CDR3 DNA: TGCGCCAGCAGTTATGACCGGACAGGACAAGAGACCCAGTACTTC.

Worth noting for this clonotype: A much larger clone lies one base from this, so it may be a read error. This chain connects TRBV25-1 to TRBJ2-6; 7 bases line up with TRBD1. The germline gives CDR1 MGHDK, CDR2 SYGVNS. This CDR3 has 18 residues. CDR3 loop: CASSDLGQRLSGANVPTF. The CDR3 DNA reads as TGTGCCAGCAGTGATTTGGGACAGCGGCTTTCTGGGGCCAACGTCCCGACTTTC.